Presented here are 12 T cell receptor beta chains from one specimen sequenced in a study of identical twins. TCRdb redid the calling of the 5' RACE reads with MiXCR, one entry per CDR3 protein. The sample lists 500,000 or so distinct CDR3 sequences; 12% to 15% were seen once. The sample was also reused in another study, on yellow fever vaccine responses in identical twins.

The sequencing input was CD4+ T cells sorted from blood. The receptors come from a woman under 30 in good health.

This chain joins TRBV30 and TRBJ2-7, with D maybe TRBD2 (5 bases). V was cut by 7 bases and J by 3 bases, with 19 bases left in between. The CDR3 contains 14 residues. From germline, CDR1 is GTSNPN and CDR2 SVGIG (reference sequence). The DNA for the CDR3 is TGTGCCTTCTCTACGGACTCGTCGAACTACGAGCAGTACTTC. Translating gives CAFSTDSSNYEQYF.

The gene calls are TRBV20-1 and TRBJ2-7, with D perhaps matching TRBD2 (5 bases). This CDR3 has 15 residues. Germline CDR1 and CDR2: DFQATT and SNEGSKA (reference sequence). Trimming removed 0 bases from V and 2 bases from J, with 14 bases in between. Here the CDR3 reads CSAREAPGKTYEQYF. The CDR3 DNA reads TGCAGTGCTAGAGAAGCTCCCGGGAAGACCTACGAGCAGTACTTC.

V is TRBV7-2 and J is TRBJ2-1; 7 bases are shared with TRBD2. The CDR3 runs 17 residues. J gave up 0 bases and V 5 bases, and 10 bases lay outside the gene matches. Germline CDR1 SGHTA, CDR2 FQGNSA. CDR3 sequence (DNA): TGTGCCAGCAGCCCCCTCTTTAGCGGGTTCTCCTACAATGAGCAGTTCTTC. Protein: CASSPLFSGFSYNEQFF.

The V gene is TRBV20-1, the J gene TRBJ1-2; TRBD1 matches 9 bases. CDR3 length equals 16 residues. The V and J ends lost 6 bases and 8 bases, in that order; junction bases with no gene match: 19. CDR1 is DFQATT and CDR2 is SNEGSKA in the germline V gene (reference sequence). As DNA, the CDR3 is TGCAGTGCCGAGGGACAGGGCGGCGGTAGGCTGAGCGGCTACACCTTC. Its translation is CSAEGQGGGRLSGYTF.

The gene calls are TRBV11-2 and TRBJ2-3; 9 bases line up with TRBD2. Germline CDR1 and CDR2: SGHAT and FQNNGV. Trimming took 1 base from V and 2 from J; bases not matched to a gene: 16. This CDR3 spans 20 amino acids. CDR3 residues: CASSLVQRSLVAGVTDTQYF. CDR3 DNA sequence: TGTGCCAGCAGCTTAGTACAGCGCTCCTTGGTAGCGGGGGTCACAGATACGCAGTATTTT.

CDR3 region: CASSPAGTGRGETQYF. Here the CDR3 DNA reads TGTGCCAGCAGCCCAGCTGGGACAGGGAGAGGAGAGACCCAGTACTTC. This rearrangement joins TRBV7-9 to TRBJ2-5; 9 bases line up with TRBD1. Trimming cost V 5 bases and J 4 bases; bases outside gene matches: 11. This CDR3 has 16 amino acids. CDR1 and CDR2 from the germline V gene are SEHNR and FQNEAQ (reference sequence).

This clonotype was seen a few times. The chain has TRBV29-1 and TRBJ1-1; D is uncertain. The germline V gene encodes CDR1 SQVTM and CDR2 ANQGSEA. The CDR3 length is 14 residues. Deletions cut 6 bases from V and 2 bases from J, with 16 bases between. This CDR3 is CSVGIRNSNTEAFF. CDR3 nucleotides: TGCAGCGTCGGAATAAGGAATTCAAACACTGAAGCTTTCTTT. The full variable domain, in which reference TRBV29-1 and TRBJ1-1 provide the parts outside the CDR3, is SAVISQKPSRDICQRGTSLTIQCQVDSQVTMMFWYRQQPGQSLTLIATANQGSEATYESGFVIDKFPISRPNLTFSTLTVSNMSPEDSSIYLCSVGIRNSNTEAFFGQGTRLTVV.

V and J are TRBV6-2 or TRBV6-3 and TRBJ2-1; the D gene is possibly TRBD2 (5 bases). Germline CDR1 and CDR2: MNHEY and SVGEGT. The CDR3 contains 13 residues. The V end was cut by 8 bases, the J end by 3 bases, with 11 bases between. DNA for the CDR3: TGTGCCAGCTGTATTCGGGACTACAATGAGCAGTTCTTC. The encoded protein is CASCIRDYNEQFF.

Written as DNA, the CDR3 is TGTGCCAGCAGTTCCCACACCCGGGATACATACGAGCAGTACTTC. This gives the protein CASSSHTRDTYEQYF. The chain links TRBV28 to TRBJ2-7; TRBD2 might be the D (5 bases). The length of the CDR3 is 15 residues. V lost 4 bases and J lost 4, with 17 bases in between. Germline V CDR1 and CDR2: MDHEN, SYDVKM.

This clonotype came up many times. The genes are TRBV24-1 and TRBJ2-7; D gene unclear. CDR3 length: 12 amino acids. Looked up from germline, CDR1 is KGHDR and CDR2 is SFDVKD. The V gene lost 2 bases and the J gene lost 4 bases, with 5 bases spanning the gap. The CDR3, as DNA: TGTGCCACCAGTGATTACGATTACGAGCAGTACTTC. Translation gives CATSDYDYEQYF.

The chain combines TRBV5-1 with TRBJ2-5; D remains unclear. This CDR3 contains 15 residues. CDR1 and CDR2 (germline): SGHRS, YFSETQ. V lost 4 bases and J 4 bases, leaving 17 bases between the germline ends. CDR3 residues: CASSPQRRAGETQYF. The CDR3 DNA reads TGCGCCAGCAGCCCCCAAAGGCGAGCTGGAGAGACCCAGTACTTC.

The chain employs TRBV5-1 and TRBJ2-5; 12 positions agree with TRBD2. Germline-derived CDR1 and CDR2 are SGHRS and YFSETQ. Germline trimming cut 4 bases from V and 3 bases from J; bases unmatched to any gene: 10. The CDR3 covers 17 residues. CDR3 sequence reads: CASSPMTSGGSEETQYF. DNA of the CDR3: TGCGCCAGCAGCCCGATGACTAGCGGGGGATCGGAAGAGACCCAGTACTTC.